This section outlines one T cell receptor (beta chain) sequence together with its context. Authors' methods: Quantification of nucleated cells was approximated via reference gene primer amplification. Generated by immunoSEQ multiplex PCR, the TCRdb table keeps only in-frame clones and is missing some. Clone size and the V and J calls come from that table; the DNA yielded D and trimming. The table lists around 280,000 clones, 85% of them singletons. The entry originates in a study of blood T cell repertoires in COVID-19. Whole-study context: COVID-19 samples from acute and convalescent phases originated in the United States, Italy and Spain. The cDNA or gDNA used as material had been derived from T cells, B-cell-depleted T cells, or PBMCs.

Germline V gives CDR1 SQVTM, CDR2 ANQGSEA. V lost 4 bases to trimming and J lost 6 bases; unmatched junction nucleotides: 3. The length of the CDR3 is 12 residues. The sequenced material came from peripheral blood. The chain employs TRBV29-1 and TRBJ2-4, with TRBD2 matching 7 bases. This TCR was recovered from a woman between 50 and 59 years old with active or convalescent COVID-19. The CDR3 loop reads CSVGEGRNIQYF. For the CDR3, the DNA is TGCAGCGTTGGGGAGGGAAGAAACATTCAGTACTTC.